The rows below give T cell receptor beta chains drawn from one sample of a study of T-cell memory formation after mild COVID-19. TCRdb re-called the 5' RACE reads through MiXCR, storing one row per CDR3 protein. The data contain 400,000 or so distinct CDR3 sequences, roughly 20% of them seen just once; the ten biggest clones take up about 12%. The sequenced sample was PBMCs or a T cell subset sorted from them (not recorded which). Receptor source: an adult woman who had mild COVID-19 (a few samples of this study predate the infection). Cell type and time point are not known. The CDR3 runs from the conserved cysteine through the conserved F or W. D genes are given only for firm matches. Clone size is not always given. Where it is, it says once, few, many or a class for expanded clones.

d_gene	v_gene	j_gene	abundance	len	CDR3nt	CDR3aa
TRBD1	TRBV18	TRBJ1-2	-	17	TGTGCCAGCTCACCACCGGGACAGGGAGGATCTAACTATGGCTACACCTTC	CASSPPGQGGSNYGYTF
TRBD2	TRBV6-5	TRBJ2-1	-	17	TGTGCCAGCAGTTACTTGTACCGGGCTAGCGGGGGCAATGAGCAGTTCTTC	CASSYLYRASGGNEQFF
-	TRBV12-3/TRBV12-4	TRBJ1-1	few	14	TGTGCCAGCAGTTGGGAGGGGTTGAACACTGAAGCTTTCTTT	CASSWEGLNTEAFF
-	TRBV20-1	TRBJ2-1	-	14	TGCAGTGCTAGGGTGACGGTATCCTACAATGAGCAGTTCTTC	CSARVTVSYNEQFF
TRBD1	TRBV19	TRBJ2-3	few	20	TGTGCCAGTAGTATTGAAGGACAGGGCGCACGGCGTTCTAGCACAGATACGCAGTATTTT	CASSIEGQGARRSSTDTQYF
-	TRBV7-9	TRBJ1-5	few	13	TGTGCCAGCAACCGTGGGGGGAATCAGCCCCAGCATTTT	CASNRGGNQPQHF
TRBD1	TRBV24-1	TRBJ1-1	-	17	TGTGCCACCAGTCAGGGTACAGGGGACTTTCTGAACACTGAAGCTTTCTTT	CATSQGTGDFLNTEAFF
-	TRBV11-2	TRBJ2-1	-	16	TGTGCCAGCAGCACTTACAAGTTAAGCTCCTACAATGAGCAGTTCTTC	CASSTYKLSSYNEQFF
-	TRBV5-1	TRBJ1-4	-	18	TGCGCCAGCAGCTTGTCGTTCAGGGAGGAGGCAACTAATGAAAAACTGTTTTTT	CASSLSFREEATNEKLFF
-	TRBV19	TRBJ1-1	few	13	TGTGCCAGTATGACAGCTGCTGAGTTAGAAGCTTTCTTT	CASMTAAELEAFF
TRBD1	TRBV5-1	TRBJ2-3	many	15	TGCGCCAGCAGCACAGGACAGGGGGGCACAGATACGCAGTATTTT	CASSTGQGGTDTQYF
-	TRBV12-3/TRBV12-4	TRBJ2-3	-	14	TGTGCCAGCAGTTCTTCATCGGCGTCAGATACGCAGTATTTT	CASSSSSASDTQYF
-	TRBV20-1	TRBJ1-6	many	13	TGCAGTGCTAGAGCCCAAACCACGGCACCCCTCCACTTT	CSARAQTTAPLHF
-	TRBV7-9	TRBJ2-4	-	14	TGTGCCAGCAGCTTAGCAGGGTGGGAAAACATTCAGTACTTC	CASSLAGWENIQYF
-	TRBV24-1	TRBJ1-1	-	14	TGTGCCACCAGTGATGGCAGGGGCGCGGATGAAGCTTTCTTT	CATSDGRGADEAFF
-	TRBV12-3/TRBV12-4	TRBJ2-7	-	17	TGTGCCAGCAGTGTGGATAGCCGGGACACGCCTTCCTACGAGCAGTACTTC	CASSVDSRDTPSYEQYF
-	TRBV24-1	TRBJ1-1	-	12	TGTGCCACCAGTGACCACGACAGGGAAGCTTTCTTT	CATSDHDREAFF
TRBD2	TRBV9	TRBJ2-1	-	17	TGTGCCAGCAGCCCCCGGGGGGGAGCGGGAGGGCCCAATGAGCAGTTCTTC	CASSPRGGAGGPNEQFF
TRBD1	TRBV7-8	TRBJ1-5	-	15	TGTGCCAGCAGTTCGGCCGGGACAGGGGATCAGCCCCAGCATTTT	CASSSAGTGDQPQHF
TRBD2	TRBV14	TRBJ2-1	few	16	TGTGCCAGCAGCCAAGAGGGACTAGCGTTAGGCAATGAGCAGTTCTTC	CASSQEGLALGNEQFF
-	TRBV6-5	TRBJ1-1	-	14	TGTGCCAGCAGTTACTCATTTCAGGGAACTGAAGCTTTCTTT	CASSYSFQGTEAFF
-	TRBV7-8	TRBJ1-5	few	17	TGTGCCAGCAGCTTAACTATGGGCGGCAGGGTGGATCAGCCCCAGCATTTT	CASSLTMGGRVDQPQHF
TRBD2	TRBV5-5	TRBJ2-7	few	16	TGTGCCAGCAGCACGGGACTAGCGGGGGCGATCTACGAGCAGTACTTC	CASSTGLAGAIYEQYF